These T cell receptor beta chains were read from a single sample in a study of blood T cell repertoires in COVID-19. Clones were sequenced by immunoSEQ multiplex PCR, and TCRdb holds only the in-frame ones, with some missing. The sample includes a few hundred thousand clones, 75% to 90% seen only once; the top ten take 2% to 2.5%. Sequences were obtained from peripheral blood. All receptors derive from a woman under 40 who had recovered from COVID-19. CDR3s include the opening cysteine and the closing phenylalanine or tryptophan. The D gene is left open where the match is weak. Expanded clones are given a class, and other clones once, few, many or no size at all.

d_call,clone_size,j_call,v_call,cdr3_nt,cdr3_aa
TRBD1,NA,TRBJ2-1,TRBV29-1,TGCAGCGTTGGGCCCGACAGGGGACTCTACAATGAGCAGTTCTTC,CSVGPDRGLYNEQFF
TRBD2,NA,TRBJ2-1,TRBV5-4,TGTGCCAGCAGCAGGACCCCGGGGACTAGCGAGTACAATGAGCAGTTCTTC,CASSRTPGTSEYNEQFF
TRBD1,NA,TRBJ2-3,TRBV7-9,TGTGCCAGCATTCGACAGGGCACCACAGATACGCAGTATTTT,CASIRQGTTDTQYF
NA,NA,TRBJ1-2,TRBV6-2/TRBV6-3,TGTGCCAGCAGTTACTCGACGGTGCGGGGAGACTATGGCTACACCTTC,CASSYSTVRGDYGYTF
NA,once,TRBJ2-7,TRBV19,TGTGCCAGTAGTACCTCGGGGCAGTACTTC,CASSTSGQYF
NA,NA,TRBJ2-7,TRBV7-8,TGTGCCACACACAGGGTTGTCTACGAGCAGTACTTC,CATHRVVYEQYF
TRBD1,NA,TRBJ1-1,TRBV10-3,TGTGCCAGCATGTTCGGGGACAGGGGCTCTGAAGCTTTCTTT,CASMFGDRGSEAFF
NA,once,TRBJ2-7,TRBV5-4,TGTGCCAGCAGCAAGGCAGGGGTCAGACACGAGCAGTACTTC,CASSKAGVRHEQYF
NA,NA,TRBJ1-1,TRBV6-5,TGTGCCAGCGAGAGGGTGGGGAACACTGAAGCTTTCTTT,CASERVGNTEAFF
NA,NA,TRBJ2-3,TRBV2,TGTGCCAGCAGTGCCGTGACTAGCACAGATACGCAGTATTTT,CASSAVTSTDTQYF
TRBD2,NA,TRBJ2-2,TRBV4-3,TGCGCCAGCAGCCAAGAGTTACTAGCGGGGACCGGGGAGCTGTTTTTT,CASSQELLAGTGELFF
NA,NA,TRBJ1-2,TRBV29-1,TGCAGCGTTGTCGGGCAGGGAAAAGACTATGGCTACACCTTC,CSVVGQGKDYGYTF
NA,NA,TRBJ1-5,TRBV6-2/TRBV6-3,TGTGCCAGCAGTTATGATGGGGGGGGAGGACAGCCCCAGCATTTT,CASSYDGGGGQPQHF
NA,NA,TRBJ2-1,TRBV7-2,TGTGCCAGCATTACCCAGCCCGGGTACAATGAGCAGTTCTTC,CASITQPGYNEQFF
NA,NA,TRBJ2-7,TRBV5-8,TGTGCCAGCAGCCCATCCTACGAGCAGTACTTC,CASSPSYEQYF
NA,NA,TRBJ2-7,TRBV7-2,TGTGCCAGCAGCCCGACCCTCCGGGGGACCTACGAGCAGTACTTC,CASSPTLRGTYEQYF
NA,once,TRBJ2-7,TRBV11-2,TGTGCCAGCAGCGGAGGGTGGAGAGGGGAGCAGTACTTC,CASSGGWRGEQYF
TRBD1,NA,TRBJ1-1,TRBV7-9,TGTGCCAGCAGCCCTCCTACAGGGGTTCTGAACACTGAAGCTTTCTTT,CASSPPTGVLNTEAFF
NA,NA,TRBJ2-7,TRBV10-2,TGCGCCAGCAGTGAGAGGACACCTAACTACGAGCAGTACTTC,CASSERTPNYEQYF
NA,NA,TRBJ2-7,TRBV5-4,TGTGCCAGCAGCCCCCGGGGAAAAACCTACGAGCAGTACTTC,CASSPRGKTYEQYF
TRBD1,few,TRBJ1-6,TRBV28,TGTGCCAGCAGCCCGGGACAGGGTAATTCACCCCTCCACTTT,CASSPGQGNSPLHF
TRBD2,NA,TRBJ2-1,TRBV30,TGTGCCCACGGACCCGGGCGGGGGGACAATGAGCAGTTCTTC,CAHGPGRGDNEQFF
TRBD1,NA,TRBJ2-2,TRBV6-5,TGTGCCAGCACCGGGACAGGGGAGCCCACCGGGGAGCTGTTTTTT,CASTGTGEPTGELFF
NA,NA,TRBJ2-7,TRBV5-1,TGCGCCAGCAGCTTGGAGAGGCCCCACGAGCAGTACTTC,CASSLERPHEQYF
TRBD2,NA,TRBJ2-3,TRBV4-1,TGCGCCAGCAGCCGAACTAGCGGGGGGGCAGAGGATACGCAGTATTTT,CASSRTSGGAEDTQYF
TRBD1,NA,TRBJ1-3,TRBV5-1,TGCGCCAGCAGCTCGGGGACAGGTAGAAACACCATATATTTT,CASSSGTGRNTIYF
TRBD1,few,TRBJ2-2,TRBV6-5,TGTGCCAGCAGCGGGACAGGGGACACCGGGGAGCTGTTTTTT,CASSGTGDTGELFF
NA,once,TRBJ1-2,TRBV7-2,TGTGCCAGCAGCTTAGGCGAGGGTAAATCTAACTATGGCTACACCTTC,CASSLGEGKSNYGYTF
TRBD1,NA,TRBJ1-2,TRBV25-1,TGTGCCAGCAGTGAATCGGACAGGGGATTCGGCTACACCTTC,CASSESDRGFGYTF
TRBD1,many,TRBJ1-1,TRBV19,TGTGCCAGTAGTTTTTCGACAGGGATGGACACTGAAGCTTTCTTT,CASSFSTGMDTEAFF
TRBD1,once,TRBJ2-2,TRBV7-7,TGTGCTAGCAGCTTTGACAGGGGCACCGGGGAGCTGTTTTTT,CASSFDRGTGELFF
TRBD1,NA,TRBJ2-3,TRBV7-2,TGTGCCAGCAGCTCCGGACAGGTTACAGATACGCAGTATTTT,CASSSGQVTDTQYF
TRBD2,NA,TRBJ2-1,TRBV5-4,TGTGCCAGCAGCCGGACTAGCGGGAGAGGCAATGAGCAGTTCTTC,CASSRTSGRGNEQFF
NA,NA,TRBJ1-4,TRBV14,TGTGCCAGCAGCCAACCCAGGACAGCAACTAATGAAAAACTGTTTTTT,CASSQPRTATNEKLFF
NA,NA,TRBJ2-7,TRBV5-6,TGTGCCAGCAGCGTGACAGTAGCCTACGAGCAGTACTTC,CASSVTVAYEQYF
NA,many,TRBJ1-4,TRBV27,TGTGCCAGCAGCGGAAGGGGAGGTGAAAAACTGTTTTTT,CASSGRGGEKLFF
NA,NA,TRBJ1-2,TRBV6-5,TGTGCCAGCAGACCTGCCGGGGGGCGAGGAGAAAGCTTC,CASRPAGGRGESF
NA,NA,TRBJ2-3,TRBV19,TGTGCCAGTAGTATAGGGACTTCAGATACGCAGTATTTT,CASSIGTSDTQYF
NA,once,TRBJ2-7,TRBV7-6,TGTGCCAGCAGCTTAGTTTCACCCGTCGCGGAGACCTACGAGCAGTACTTC,CASSLVSPVAETYEQYF
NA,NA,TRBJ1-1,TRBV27,TGTGCCACAGCAGGTGGGGCCGTGAACACTGAAGCTTTCTTT,CATAGGAVNTEAFF
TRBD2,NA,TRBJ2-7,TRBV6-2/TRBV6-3,TGTGCCAGCAGTCCCCTGCTAGCGGAGCCTTACGAGCAGTACTTC,CASSPLLAEPYEQYF
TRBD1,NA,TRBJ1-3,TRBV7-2,TGTGCCAGCAGCCCTGGACAGGGGCGGAACACCATATATTTT,CASSPGQGRNTIYF
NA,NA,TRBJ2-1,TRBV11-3,TGTGCCAGCAGCTTAAGTGTGAGTGATGAGCAGTTCTTC,CASSLSVSDEQFF